This T cell receptor (beta chain) was captured by sequencing in a study of T cell clones after liver transplantation (dated by TCRdb to about 2019). Looking at the study overall: The samples were obtained from ITN030ST, a randomized trial that attempted immunosuppression withdrawal within 2 years after liver transplantation. After a pre-transplant mixed lymphocyte reaction, TCRbeta sequencing was used to pinpoint donor-reactive T cell clones, which were subsequently tracked in post-transplant blood. As an antigen-independent comparator for the donor-reactive sequences, third party-reactive TCRbeta sequences from pre-transplant MLRs were identified as well. Three of the eight recipients were HCV-positive; the others were transplanted for non-autoimmune, non-viral indications. The subjects received no induction therapy and were kept on standard immunosuppression until randomization at 12-24 months post-transplant. Tolerance meant complete immunosuppression withdrawal for at least one year without liver enzymes rising beyond twice the upper limit of normal. Blood samples were taken pre-transplant, pre-randomization before withdrawal, and post-randomization after full withdrawal or failed withdrawal. The studied cohort comprised 8 liver transplant recipients, 3 classified as tolerant and 5 as non-tolerant.

Frozen genomic DNA underwent high-throughput TCRbeta CDR3 sequencing by immunoSEQ, including PCR amplification, mapping, bias correction and internal controls. As for the authors' bioinformatics: Productive rearrangements were kept, and unique TCRbeta sequences were defined by CDR3 nucleotide sequence plus V and J gene. Donor-reactive sequences required at least 5-fold expansion in CFSE-low cells versus unstimulated pre-transplant cells and at least 0.01% frequency. Per-subject minimum frequency thresholds, based on the lowest-template unstimulated sample, ensured at least 90% detection power. Jensen-Shannon divergence between the top 1000 TCRbeta sequences post- versus pre-transplant served as the measure of repertoire turnover. Two-sided Fisher's exact tests were used to test for changes in how often donor-reactive sequences were detected. TCRdb limited this immuneACCESS table to in-frame rearrangements with V and J called. A share of clones is missing; checked studies link under half to unresolved V genes, and the rest is unexplained. From that table come the V and J calls and clone size; the DNA was used to work out D and trimming. The sample data list some 75,000 clones, and roughly 80% of these were observed just once. The top ten constitute 0.55% to 0.75% of the sample.

The CDR1 and CDR2 encoded by the germline V gene are MNHEY and SVGAGI. The CDR3 holds 13 amino acids from the cysteine to the phenylalanine. Only the CDR3 region is kept as DNA, spanning 39 bases read in frame from base 1. Trimming costs V 7 bases and J 3 bases, and their ends lie 12 bases apart. As to this clone: The antigen it recognizes is unknown. No base quality values were provided; no much bigger clone lies one nucleotide off.

Study-level results and caveats: The conclusions were considered preliminary, being limited by small, heterogeneous patient numbers and non-standardized post-transplant time points. Once repertoire turnover was taken into account, donor-reactive detection showed a significant reduction for CD4 in 7 of 8 subjects and for CD8 in 8 of 8. Because no allograft tissue specimens were available, donor-reactive T cells may have migrated into the graft instead of being deleted. Low numbers of available donor cells limited the measurable donor-reactive repertoire in a couple of subjects. The decline in donor-reactive sequences exceeded the decline in third party-reactive sequences, suggesting partial antigen-specific deletion that was unrelated to withdrawal success. Circulating donor-reactive CD4 TCRbeta sequences fell significantly post-transplant in 5 of 8 subjects, irrespective of tolerance or HCV status.

The intended sense of this specimen's time point label: pre-transplant. Unstimulated PBMCs, after thawing, were stained for CD3, CD4 and CD8 and then FACS-sorted into CD3+CD4+ and CD3+CD8+ populations. Randomization to immunosuppression withdrawal applied to every one of the 8 studied subjects. The Qiagen DNeasy Blood and Tissue Kit was used for genomic DNA isolation. The chain is made from TRBV6-5 and TRBJ1-2; a confident D gene designation cannot be given. This sample comprised CD4+ T cells from blood, obtained before liver transplant. This clonotype was sampled from a human donor who received a liver transplant. The CDR3 region: CASKEGTHYGYTF. The sequenced DNA: TGTGCCAGCAAGGAGGGAACGCACTATGGCTACACCTTC.